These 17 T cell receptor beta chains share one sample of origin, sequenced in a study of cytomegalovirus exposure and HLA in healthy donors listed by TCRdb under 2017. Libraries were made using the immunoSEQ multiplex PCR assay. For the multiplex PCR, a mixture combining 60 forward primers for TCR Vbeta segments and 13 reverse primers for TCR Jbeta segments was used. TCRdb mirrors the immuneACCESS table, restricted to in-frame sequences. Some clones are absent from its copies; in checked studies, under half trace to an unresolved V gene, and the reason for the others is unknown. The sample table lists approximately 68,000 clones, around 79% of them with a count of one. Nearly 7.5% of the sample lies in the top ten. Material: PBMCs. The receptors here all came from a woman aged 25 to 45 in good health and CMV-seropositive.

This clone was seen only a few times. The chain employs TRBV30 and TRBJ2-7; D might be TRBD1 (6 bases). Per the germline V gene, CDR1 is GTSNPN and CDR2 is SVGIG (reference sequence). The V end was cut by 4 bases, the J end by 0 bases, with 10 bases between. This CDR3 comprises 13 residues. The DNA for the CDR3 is TGTGCCTGGACGCCAGGGGCCTCCTACGAGCAGTACTTC. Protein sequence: CAWTPGASYEQYF.

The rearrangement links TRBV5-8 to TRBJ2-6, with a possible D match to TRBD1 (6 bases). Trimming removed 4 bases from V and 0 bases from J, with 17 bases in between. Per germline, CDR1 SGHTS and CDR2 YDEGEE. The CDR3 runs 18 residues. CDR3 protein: CASSRSLGQSSGANVLTF. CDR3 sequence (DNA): TGTGCCAGCAGCCGGTCCTTGGGACAAAGCTCTGGGGCCAACGTCCTGACTTTC. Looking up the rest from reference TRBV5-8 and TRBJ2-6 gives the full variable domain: EAGVTQSPTHLIKTRGQQATLRCSPISGHTSVYWYQQALGLGLQFLLWYDEGEERNRGNFPPRFSGRQFPNYSSELNVNALELEDSALYLCASSRSLGQSSGANVLTFGAGSRLTVL.

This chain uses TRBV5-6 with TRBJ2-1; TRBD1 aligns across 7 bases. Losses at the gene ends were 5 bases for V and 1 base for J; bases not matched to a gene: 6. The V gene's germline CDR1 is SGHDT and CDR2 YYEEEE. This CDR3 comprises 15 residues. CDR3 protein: CASRPTGVSYNEQFF. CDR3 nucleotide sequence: TGTGCCAGCAGACCTACAGGGGTATCCTACAATGAGCAGTTCTTC.

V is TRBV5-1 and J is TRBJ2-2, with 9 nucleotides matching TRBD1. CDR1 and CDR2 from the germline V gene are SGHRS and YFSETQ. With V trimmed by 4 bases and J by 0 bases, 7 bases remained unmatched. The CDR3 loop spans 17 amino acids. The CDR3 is CASSATRTGANTGELFF. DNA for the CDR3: TGCGCCAGCAGCGCCACCCGGACAGGGGCGAACACCGGGGAGCTGTTTTTT.

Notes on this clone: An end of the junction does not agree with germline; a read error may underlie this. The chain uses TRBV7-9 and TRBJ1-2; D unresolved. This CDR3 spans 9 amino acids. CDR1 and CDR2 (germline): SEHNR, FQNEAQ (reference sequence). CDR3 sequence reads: CASSPSPTF. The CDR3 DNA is TGTGCCAGCAGCCCCTCCCCCACATTC.

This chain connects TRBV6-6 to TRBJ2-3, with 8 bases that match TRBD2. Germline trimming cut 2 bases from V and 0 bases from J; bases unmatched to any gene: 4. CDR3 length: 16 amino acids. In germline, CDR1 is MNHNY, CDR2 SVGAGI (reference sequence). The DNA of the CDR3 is TGTGCCAGCAGTTACGAACTAGCGGAGAGCACAGATACGCAGTATTTT. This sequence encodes CASSYELAESTDTQYF.

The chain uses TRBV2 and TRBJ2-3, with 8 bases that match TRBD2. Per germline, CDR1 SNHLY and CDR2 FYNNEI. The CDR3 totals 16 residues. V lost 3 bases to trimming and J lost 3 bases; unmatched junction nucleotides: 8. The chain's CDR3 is CASSDDLAGETDTQYF. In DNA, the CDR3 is TGTGCCAGCAGTGACGATCTAGCGGGCGAAACAGATACGCAGTATTTT.

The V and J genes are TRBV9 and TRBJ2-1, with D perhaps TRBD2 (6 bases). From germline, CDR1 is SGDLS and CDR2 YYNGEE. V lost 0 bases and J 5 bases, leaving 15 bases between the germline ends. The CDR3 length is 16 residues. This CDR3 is CASSVEKVGGNNEQFF. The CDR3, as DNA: TGTGCCAGCAGCGTAGAGAAGGTGGGAGGAAACAATGAGCAGTTCTTC. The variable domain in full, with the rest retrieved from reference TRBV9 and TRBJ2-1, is DSGVTQTPKHLITATGQRVTLRCSPRSGDLSVYWYQQSLDQGLQFLIQYYNGEERAKGNILERFSAQQFPDLHSELNLSSLELGDSALYFCASSVEKVGGNNEQFFGPGTRLTVL.

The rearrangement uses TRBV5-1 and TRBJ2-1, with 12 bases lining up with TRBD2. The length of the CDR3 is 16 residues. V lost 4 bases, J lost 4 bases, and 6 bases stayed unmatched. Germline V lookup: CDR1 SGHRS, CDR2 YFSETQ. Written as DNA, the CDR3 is TGCGCCAGCAGCCATCTGACTAGCGGGGGTTACAATGAGCAGTTCTTC. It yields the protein CASSHLTSGGYNEQFF.

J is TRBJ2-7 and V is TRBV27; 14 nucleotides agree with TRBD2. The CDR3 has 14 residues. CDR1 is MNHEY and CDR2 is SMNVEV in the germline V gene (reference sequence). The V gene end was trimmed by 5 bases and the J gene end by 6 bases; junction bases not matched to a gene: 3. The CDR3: CASSHGLAGGEQYF. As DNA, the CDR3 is TGTGCCAGCAGTCACGGACTAGCGGGAGGCGAGCAGTACTTC.

CDR3: CASSLVGGKNEQFF. Here the CDR3 DNA reads TGCGCCAGCAGCTTGGTAGGAGGGAAGAATGAGCAGTTCTTC. The chain has TRBV5-1 and TRBJ2-1, with D possibly being TRBD2 (6 bases). Germline-derived CDR1 and CDR2 are SGHRS and YFSETQ. The V and J ends lost 0 bases and 7 bases respectively, with 11 bases between them. There are 14 residues in the CDR3. The whole variable domain, filled in from reference TRBV5-1 and TRBJ2-1, reads KAGVTQTPRYLIKTRGQQVTLSCSPISGHRSVSWYQQTPGQGLQFLFEYFSETQRNKGNFPGRFSGRQFSNSRSEMNVSTLELGDSALYLCASSLVGGKNEQFFGPGTRLTVL.

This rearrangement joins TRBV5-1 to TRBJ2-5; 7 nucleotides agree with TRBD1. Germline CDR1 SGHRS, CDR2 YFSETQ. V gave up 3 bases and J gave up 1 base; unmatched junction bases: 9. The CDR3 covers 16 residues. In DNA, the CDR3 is TGCGCCAGCAGCTGGATGGGACAGCCGATCCAAGAGACCCAGTACTTC. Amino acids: CASSWMGQPIQETQYF.

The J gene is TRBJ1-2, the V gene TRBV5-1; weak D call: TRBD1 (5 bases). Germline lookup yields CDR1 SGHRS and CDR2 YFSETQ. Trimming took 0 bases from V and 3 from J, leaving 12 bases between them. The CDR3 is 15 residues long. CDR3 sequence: CASSLAEVGDYGYTF. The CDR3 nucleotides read TGCGCCAGCAGCTTGGCCGAGGTAGGGGACTATGGCTACACCTTC. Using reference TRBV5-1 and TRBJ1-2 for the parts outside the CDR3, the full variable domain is KAGVTQTPRYLIKTRGQQVTLSCSPISGHRSVSWYQQTPGQGLQFLFEYFSETQRNKGNFPGRFSGRQFSNSRSEMNVSTLELGDSALYLCASSLAEVGDYGYTFGSGTRLTVV.

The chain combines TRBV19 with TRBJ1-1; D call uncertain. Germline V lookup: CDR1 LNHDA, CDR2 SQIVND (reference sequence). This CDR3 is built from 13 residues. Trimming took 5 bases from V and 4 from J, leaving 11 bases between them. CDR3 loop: CASSVGWSTEAFF. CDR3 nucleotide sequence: TGTGCCAGTAGTGTGGGTTGGAGCACTGAAGCTTTCTTT.

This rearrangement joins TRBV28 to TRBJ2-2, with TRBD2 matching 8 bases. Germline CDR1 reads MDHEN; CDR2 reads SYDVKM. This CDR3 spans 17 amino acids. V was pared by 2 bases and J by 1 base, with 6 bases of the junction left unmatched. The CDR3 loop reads CASSLDTGLGNTGELFF. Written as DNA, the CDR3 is TGTGCCAGCAGTTTAGACACGGGACTAGGGAACACCGGGGAGCTGTTTTTT. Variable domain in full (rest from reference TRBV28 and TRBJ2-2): DVKVTQSSRYLVKRTGEKVFLECVQDMDHENMFWYRQDPGLGLRLIYFSYDVKMKEKGDIPEGYSVSREKKERFSLILESASTNQTSMYLCASSLDTGLGNTGELFFGEGSRLTVL.

The chain's CDR3 is CASSLRTGGPTGELFF. The CDR3 DNA follows: TGCGCCAGCAGCTTAAGGACGGGAGGGCCGACCGGGGAGCTGTTTTTT. V is TRBV5-1 and J is TRBJ2-2; the match to TRBD2 covers 8 bases. CDR1 and CDR2 from the germline V gene are SGHRS and YFSETQ. The CDR3 consists of 16 residues. Germline trimming cut 2 bases from V and 5 bases from J; bases unmatched to any gene: 8.

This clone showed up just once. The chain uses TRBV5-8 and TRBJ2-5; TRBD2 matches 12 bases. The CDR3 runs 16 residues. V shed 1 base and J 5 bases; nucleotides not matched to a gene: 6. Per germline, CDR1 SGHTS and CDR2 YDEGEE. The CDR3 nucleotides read TGTGCCAGCAGCTTGCTCGGACTAGCGGGAAGGGAGACCCAGTACTTC. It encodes CASSLLGLAGRETQYF.